This TCR beta chain was retrieved from a study of PD-1 blockade in classical Hodgkin lymphoma. Brentuximab vedotin exposure varied among the patients, all of whom had relapsed after autologous stem cell transplantation. This clone was observed a single time. V lost 2 bases and J lost 8, with 19 bases in between. The CDR3 covers 15 residues. CDR1 is SGHRS, CDR2 YFSETQ, per germline. The protocol was immunoSEQ multiplex PCR, while the TCRdb copy is restricted to in-frame clones and leaves out a portion. The data hold tens of thousands of clones, with 90% to 95% observed a single time. The sample was peripheral blood mononuclear cells (PBMCs), taken at baseline. The chain carries TRBV5-1 and TRBJ1-2, with a weak D call TRBD1 (5 bases). The sequence was obtained from a human donor with classical Hodgkin lymphoma. The CDR3 DNA reads as TGCGCCAGCAGCTTAGCCGGGACTGTAGTCCCCGGCTACACCTTC. Its translation: CASSLAGTVVPGYTF.